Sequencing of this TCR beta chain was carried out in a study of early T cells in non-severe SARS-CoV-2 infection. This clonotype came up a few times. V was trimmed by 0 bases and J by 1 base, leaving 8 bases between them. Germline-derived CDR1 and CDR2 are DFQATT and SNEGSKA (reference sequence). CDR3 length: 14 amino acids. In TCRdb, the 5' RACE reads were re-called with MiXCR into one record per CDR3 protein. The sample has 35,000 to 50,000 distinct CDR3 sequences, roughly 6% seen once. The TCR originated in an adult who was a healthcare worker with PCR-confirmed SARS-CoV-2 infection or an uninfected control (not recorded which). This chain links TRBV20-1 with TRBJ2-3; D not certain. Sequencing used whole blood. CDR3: CSARDPARTDTQYF. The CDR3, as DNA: TGCAGTGCTAGAGACCCGGCCCGCACAGATACGCAGTATTTT.